What follows are 29 T cell receptor beta chains derived from one specimen sequenced in a study of read filtering for tumor transcriptome and immune sequencing. This library used approximately 370 ng RNA and molecular barcoded adaptors spanning alpha/delta and beta/gamma chains. Each CDR3 protein is one row after TCRdb ran MiXCR on the reads. The sample has about 58,000 distinct CDR3 sequences; 12% are singletons. The specimen sequenced was a population of CD138-negative cells sorted from bone marrow. Receptors were obtained from a donor at least 40 years old with multiple myeloma.

This clonotype was picked up many times. V and J are TRBV7-9 and TRBJ2-3; D is possibly TRBD2 (5 bases). Germline CDR1 SEHNR, CDR2 FQNEAQ (reference sequence). The CDR3 has 15 amino acids. V shed 8 bases and J shed 0 bases, with 15 bases lying between them. The CDR3 DNA reads TGTGCCAGCCACGTATCGGGATTTAGCACAGATACGCAGTATTTT. It translates to CASHVSGFSTDTQYF.

This clonotype was counted many times. V gene TRBV19 combines with J gene TRBJ1-5; 11 bases align to TRBD1. Trimming took 7 bases from V and 0 from J; bases not matched to a gene: 5. The germline V gene has CDR1 LNHDA and CDR2 SQIVND (reference sequence). CDR3 size: 16 residues. The CDR3 loop reads CASTDRGPYSNQPQHF. The CDR3, as DNA: TGTGCCAGTACGGACAGGGGGCCCTATAGCAATCAGCCCCAGCATTTT.

Concerning this clonotype itself: This could be a read error, since a much larger clone is one nucleotide away. Likely a read error: the CDR3 ends without its conserved phenylalanine or tryptophan. V gene TRBV5-1 combines with J gene TRBJ2-3; TRBD2 is a possible D gene (6 bases). The V and J ends lost 4 bases and 3 bases respectively, with 12 bases between them. The CDR3 spans 14 residues. Germline lookup yields CDR1 SGHRS and CDR2 YFSETQ. The CDR3: CASSPLEGTDTQYL. The CDR3 nucleotides read TGCGCCAGCAGCCCCTTGGAGGGTACAGATACGCAGTATCTT.

A remark on this clonotype: A much more abundant neighbour one base away suggests this may be a read error. The CDR3 nucleotides are TGTGCCAACAGTGACGACGGCGACAATGAGCAGTTCTTC. Its translation is CANSDDGDNEQFF. V is TRBV10-3 and J is TRBJ2-1; D is unresolved. Germline CDR1 reads ENHRY; CDR2 reads SYGVKD. The CDR3 is 13 amino acids.

This clonotype was seen ten or more times. This chain connects TRBV29-1 to TRBJ1-4; 7 bases are shared with TRBD1. Germline CDR1 reads SQVTM; CDR2 reads ANQGSEA. CDR3 length equals 14 residues. V dropped 7 bases and J dropped 8; count of bases not matched to a gene: 13. In DNA form, the CDR3 reads TGCAGCGGACGGGACAGCGGACTGGGGGAAAAACTGTTTTTT. Translating it yields CSGRDSGLGEKLFF.

About this clonotype itself: Given a much more abundant clone one base away, this may be a read error. The V call is TRBV5-8, the J call TRBJ2-2; perhaps D is TRBD1 or TRBD2 (5 bases each). CDR1 and CDR2 from the germline V gene are SGHTS and YDEGEE. CDR3 length: 14 residues. V lost 5 bases and J lost 3, with 11 bases in between. CDR3 DNA: TGTGCCAGCAGGCGAGGGGACCACACCGGGGAGCTGTTTTTT. Amino acids: CASRRGDHTGELFF. The full variable domain, its missing parts supplied by reference TRBV5-8 and TRBJ2-2, is EAGVTQSPTHLIKTRGQQATLRCSPISGHTSVYWYQQALGLGLQFLLWYDEGEERNRGNFPPRFSGRQFPNYSSELNVNALELEDSALYLCASRRGDHTGELFFGEGSRLTVL.

Regarding this clonotype: This CDR3 is missing its conserved last phenylalanine or tryptophan, likely due to a read error. The gene calls are TRBV2 and TRBJ2-3; D ambiguous. V lost 3 bases and J 1 base, leaving 8 bases between the germline ends. CDR3 length: 14 residues. CDR1 is SNHLY and CDR2 is FYNNEI in the germline V gene. CDR3 residues: CASSDLAGTDTQYL. In nucleotides, the CDR3 is TGTGCCAGCAGTGATCTGGCCGGCACAGATACGCAGTATCTT.

This clonotype has just a few counts. A clone one base away is much larger, so this may be a read error. V and J are TRBV7-9 and TRBJ2-2, with no clear D. Germline V gene lookup returns CDR1 SEHNR and CDR2 FQNEAQ (reference sequence). The CDR3 sequence is 11 residues long. Trimming removed 3 bases from V and 11 bases from J, with 7 bases in between. CDR3 in amino acids: CASSFTSELFF. The CDR3 DNA follows: TGTGCCAGCAGCTTTACCTCCGAGCTGTTTTTT.

The chain joins TRBV5-4 to TRBJ2-7; 7 positions agree with TRBD1. This CDR3 has 15 residues. Unmatched junction bases numbered 6, after V lost 0 bases and J lost 3 bases. From germline, CDR1 is SGHNT and CDR2 YYREEE (reference sequence). The CDR3 bases are TGTGCCAGCAGCTTGGCCCCAGGGGGATACTACGAGCAGTACTTC. Translated: CASSLAPGGYYEQYF. Complete variable domain (other parts from reference TRBV5-4 and TRBJ2-7): ETGVTQSPTHLIKTRGQQVTLRCSSQSGHNTVSWYQQALGQGPQFIFQYYREEENGRGNFPPRFSGLQFPNYSSELNVNALELDDSALYLCASSLAPGGYYEQYFGPGTRLTVT.

The table lists this clonotype with many counts. The chain recombines TRBV7-2 with TRBJ2-5; no clear D gene. Germline CDR1 SGHTA, CDR2 FQGNSA. Trimming shortened V by 2 bases and J by 4 bases, and 2 bases separated the two germline ends. This CDR3 has 11 amino acids. The CDR3 DNA reads as TGTGCCAGCAGCTTATTAGAGACCCAGTACTTC. Its translation is CASSLLETQYF.

This clonotype was detected only a few times. The chain is built from TRBV5-1 and TRBJ2-1, with 7 bases matching TRBD1. The length of the CDR3 is 13 residues. In germline, CDR1 is SGHRS, CDR2 YFSETQ. The junction had 7 bases not matched to a gene; V was cut back by 5 bases and J by 8 bases. The CDR3 reads CASRVPTGDEQFF. The CDR3 DNA reads TGCGCCAGCAGGGTACCAACAGGGGATGAGCAGTTCTTC.

At least ten counts were recorded for this clonotype. This chain links TRBV5-6 with TRBJ1-1; 7 bases line up with TRBD1. V was pared by 4 bases and J by 0 bases, with 3 bases of the junction left unmatched. The CDR3 extends over 14 amino acids. Germline V gives CDR1 SGHDT, CDR2 YYEEEE. The CDR3 sequence is CASSLDRVNTEAFF. CDR3 coding DNA: TGTGCCAGCAGCCTCGACAGGGTGAACACTGAAGCTTTCTTT.

This clonotype has at least ten counts. The chain joins TRBV29-1 to TRBJ1-1; TRBD1 matches 8 bases. The CDR3 runs to 14 residues. CDR1 and CDR2 from the germline V gene are SQVTM and ANQGSEA. V was clipped by 5 bases and J by 1 base; unmatched bases: 6. In DNA, the CDR3 is TGCAGCGTTTGGAATGACAGGGGGAACACTGAAGCTTTCTTT. It codes for CSVWNDRGNTEAFF.

This clonotype was counted many times. The V gene is TRBV2, the J gene TRBJ2-3, with TRBD1 identical over 7 bases. Per the germline V gene, CDR1 is SNHLY and CDR2 is FYNNEI. J lost 1 base, V lost 10 bases, and 14 bases had no gene match. This CDR3 region has 16 residues. CDR3 coding DNA: TGTGCCACCCTTTTGCCCGGGACAGCTGGCACAGATACGCAGTATTTT. Amino acids: CATLLPGTAGTDTQYF.

Many counts were recorded for this clonotype. J is TRBJ2-7 and V is TRBV3-1; TRBD1 matches 7 bases. CDR1 LGHDT and CDR2 YNNKEL come from the germline V gene (reference sequence). The J segment lost 6 bases and the V segment lost 4 bases, leaving 9 bases of the junction unmatched. The CDR3 totals 14 residues. The CDR3 region has the DNA TGTGCCAGCAGCCTTCTGGACAGGTACGGCGAGCAGTACTTC. Encoded protein: CASSLLDRYGEQYF.

This clonotype appeared a few times. The V gene is TRBV20-1, the J gene TRBJ2-7; 8 bases are a match to TRBD1. From germline, CDR1 is DFQATT and CDR2 SNEGSKA (reference sequence). The CDR3 covers 18 residues. After removal of 0 bases from V and 3 bases from J, the junction contained 16 bases not matched to a gene. Here the CDR3 reads CSARDILKSGQGDYEQYF. As DNA, the CDR3 is TGCAGTGCTAGAGATATCCTTAAATCAGGACAGGGTGACTACGAGCAGTACTTC.

The sample holds many counts of this clonotype. Here the CDR3 reads CASSRVGQETQYF. Written as DNA, the CDR3 is TGTGCCAGCAGCCGGGTCGGGCAAGAGACCCAGTACTTC. The rearrangement uses TRBV4-2 and TRBJ2-5, with D unresolved. V was pared by 4 bases and J by 2 bases, with 8 bases between. The CDR3 consists of 13 residues. Germline CDR1 reads LGHNA; CDR2 reads YNFKEQ.

This clonotype has a count of ten or more. The rearrangement links TRBV20-1 to TRBJ2-5, with 9 nucleotides matching TRBD2. Germline assignment: CDR1 DFQATT and CDR2 SNEGSKA (reference sequence). The CDR3 length is 14 residues. The CDR3: CSNRAGGSQETQYF. CDR3 sequence (DNA): TGCAGCAATAGAGCGGGGGGAAGCCAAGAGACCCAGTACTTC.

This clonotype was found many times. This sequence joins TRBV10-2 and TRBJ1-1, with a possible D match to TRBD1 (6 bases). The CDR3 covers 13 residues. The germline CDR1 and CDR2 sequences are WSHSY and SAAADI. The germline V and J ends were trimmed by 11 bases and 6 bases, with 19 bases remaining between them. In nucleotides, the CDR3 is TGCGCCGGCACCAGGGGCGTTTTAGCTGAAGCTTTCTTT. Its protein product is CAGTRGVLAEAFF.

This clonotype showed up many times. The chain is built from TRBV30 and TRBJ1-2; 8 positions agree with TRBD1. The length of the CDR3 is 13 residues. Trimming at V came to 2 bases and at J to 4 bases, leaving 3 bases not matched to a gene. The germline gives CDR1 GTSNPN, CDR2 SVGIG (reference sequence). The CDR3 sequence: CAWSYDRGYGYTF. DNA of the CDR3: TGTGCCTGGAGTTACGACAGGGGCTATGGCTACACCTTC.

This clonotype was counted ten times or more. The junction shows a germline mismatch at one end, possibly a read error. The V gene is TRBV7-7, the J gene TRBJ2-2; 9 bases match TRBD2. This CDR3 has 16 residues. Germline values: CDR1 SSHAT, CDR2 FNYEAQ (reference sequence). The CDR3 here is CASSLVASGATGELFF. The CDR3 nucleotides read TGTGCTAGCAGCTTAGTAGCTAGCGGGGCCACCGGGGAGCTGTTTTTT.

The chain combines TRBV3-1 with TRBJ1-5; perhaps TRBD1 as D (6 bases). CDR1 and CDR2 (germline): LGHDT, YNNKEL (reference sequence). Trimming removed 5 bases from V and 4 bases from J, with 15 bases in between. The CDR3 length is 15 residues. The CDR3 sequence: CASSFGGQANQPQHF. In DNA form, the CDR3 reads TGTGCCAGCAGCTTCGGGGGGCAGGCAAATCAGCCCCAGCATTTT.

This clonotype was seen ten or more times. The chain has TRBV18 and TRBJ2-6; maybe TRBD1 (6 bases). The CDR3 consists of 18 residues. Deletions cut 3 bases from V and 0 bases from J, with 15 bases between. The germline V gene has CDR1 KGHSH and CDR2 LQKENI. CDR3 DNA: TGTGCCAGCTCACCGAAGCCGGGACACCTCTCTGGGGCCAACGTCCTGACTTTC. It encodes CASSPKPGHLSGANVLTF.

This clonotype appeared many times. V usage is TRBV12-3 or TRBV12-4 and J usage is TRBJ1-5; TRBD1 matches at 7 bases. V dropped 5 bases and J dropped 3; count of bases not matched to a gene: 7. The CDR3 spans 15 residues. The CDR3 DNA reads as TGTGCCAGCAGTAACCGGGACAGCTACAATCAGCCCCAGCATTTT. It codes for CASSNRDSYNQPQHF.

This clonotype appeared many times. The rearrangement uses TRBV7-3 and TRBJ1-1; D ambiguous. Per germline, CDR1 SGHTA and CDR2 FQGTGA. This CDR3 spans 13 amino acids. Trimming pared 1 base from V and 3 bases from J, leaving 6 bases between. The CDR3 region is CASSLNADTEAFF. The DNA of the CDR3 is TGTGCCAGCAGCTTAAACGCAGACACTGAAGCTTTCTTT.

This clonotype was observed at least ten times. The V and J genes are TRBV14 and TRBJ2-5; D gene uncertain. In germline, CDR1 is SGHDN, CDR2 FVKESK. The CDR3 is 11 residues long. With 4 bases removed from V and 7 bases from J, the gap between germline ends came to 7 bases. CDR3 sequence (DNA): TGTGCCAGCAGCCGATCAACGACCCAGTACTTC. It encodes CASSRSTTQYF.

Worth noting for this clonotype: A read error may explain this, as a much larger clone is one base away. The chain has TRBV6-1 and TRBJ2-2; D is perhaps TRBD2 (6 bases). Germline V gene lookup returns CDR1 MNHNS and CDR2 SASEGT. V lost 0 bases, J lost 3 bases, and 14 bases lay in between. CDR3 length: 17 amino acids. The CDR3 is CASSEAPQRAYTGELFF. The CDR3 DNA reads TGTGCCAGCAGTGAAGCACCTCAGCGGGCATACACCGGGGAGCTGTTTTTT.

There are many counts of this clonotype. V and J are TRBV19 and TRBJ1-5; a weak D match, TRBD1 (5 bases). This CDR3 spans 16 amino acids. The germline V and J ends were trimmed by 5 bases and 0 bases, with 14 bases remaining between them. Germline assignment: CDR1 LNHDA and CDR2 SQIVND (reference sequence). The CDR3, as DNA: TGTGCCAGTAGTGATTTGACAGCCCTTAGCAATCAGCCCCAGCATTTT. This gives the protein CASSDLTALSNQPQHF.

Remarks on this clonotype: No conserved phenylalanine or tryptophan is present at the end of the CDR3, so a read error is the likely explanation. The V and J genes are TRBV23-1 and TRBJ2-7; maybe TRBD1 (5 bases). TRBV23-1 is filed as an ORF, its function uncertain. Between the trimmed V and J ends, which lost 7 bases and 5 bases, there was a span of 18 bases. The CDR3 has 14 amino acids. CDR3 DNA sequence: TGCGCCAGCACCCCCTGCCCAGGGCTCGACGAGCAGTACCTC. Amino acids: CASTPCPGLDEQYL.